A selection of T cell receptor beta chains follows, all from one sample in a study of blood T cell repertoires in COVID-19. Sequenced by immunoSEQ multiplex PCR; TCRdb stores in-frame clones only, minus some. The sample holds tens of thousands of clones, 83% seen once. Sequenced input: peripheral blood. These receptors all stem from a human donor in a cohort sampled during active COVID-19. CDR3s include the opening cysteine and the closing phenylalanine or tryptophan. A D gene is named only where the DNA matches it firmly. Expanded clones are given a class, and other clones once, few, many or no size at all.

j_call v_call d_call clone_size cdr3_aa cdr3_nt
TRBJ1-2 TRBV5-1 TRBD1 . CASSYRQGGNYGYTF TGCGCCAGCAGCTACCGACAGGGAGGTAACTATGGCTACACCTTC
TRBJ1-6 TRBV7-8 . . CASSLAFDTSSPLHF TGTGCCAGCAGCTTAGCCTTTGACACGAGTTCACCCCTCCACTTT
TRBJ1-4 TRBV7-2 . . CASSLALSTNEKLFF TGTGCCAGCAGCTTGGCATTGTCAACTAATGAAAAACTGTTTTTT
TRBJ1-6 TRBV28 TRBD1 . CASSGGQGARSPLHF TGTGCCAGCAGTGGGGGACAGGGGGCCCGGTCACCCCTCCACTTT
TRBJ1-2 TRBV5-5 TRBD1 . CASSSTVGTGRNGYTF TGTGCCAGCAGCTCCACAGTAGGGACAGGGAGGAATGGCTACACCTTC
TRBJ1-1 TRBV5-6 . . CASSLVGGPPTEAFF TGTGCCAGCAGCTTGGTGGGGGGACCTCCCACTGAAGCTTTCTTT
TRBJ1-2 TRBV18 . . CASSPLSGRTGDYGYTF TGTGCCAGCTCACCACTCTCAGGCAGGACGGGAGACTATGGCTACACCTTC
TRBJ1-2 TRBV2 . . CASPRVRKGYTF TGTGCCAGCCCCCGAGTCCGAAAGGGCTACACCTTC
TRBJ1-3 TRBV5-5 . . CASSPTVLGNTIYF TGTGCCAGCAGCCCAACAGTCCTCGGAAACACCATATATTTT
TRBJ2-5 TRBV7-2 . . CASSAGVRETQYF TGTGCCAGCAGCGCCGGTGTGCGAGAGACCCAGTACTTC
TRBJ2-7 TRBV7-2 TRBD1 . CASSPSGQGVYEQYF TGTGCCAGCAGCCCCTCGGGACAGGGGGTGTACGAGCAGTACTTC
TRBJ1-1 TRBV19 . . CASRTTEPVNTEAFF TGTGCCAGCCGGACGACAGAACCCGTGAACACTGAAGCTTTCTTT
TRBJ2-7 TRBV7-8 . . CASSPPLARGTLNEQYF TGTGCCAGCAGCCCCCCCCTGGCCCGGGGAACTTTAAACGAGCAGTACTTC
TRBJ1-1 TRBV9 TRBD1 . CASSGWTGMNTEAFF TGTGCCAGCAGCGGATGGACAGGGATGAACACTGAAGCTTTCTTT
TRBJ2-7 TRBV20-1 . . CSARKEYEQYF TGCAGTGCCCGCAAGGAGTACGAGCAGTACTTC
TRBJ1-1 TRBV19 TRBD1 . CASSANLDREAFF TGTGCCAGTAGTGCCAACCTGGACAGGGAAGCTTTCTTT
TRBJ2-5 TRBV30 . . CAWWRGLGETQYF TGTGCCTGGTGGCGGGGGCTAGGAGAGACCCAGTACTTC
TRBJ1-5 TRBV10-3 . once CAIGGQRSNQPQHF TGTGCCATCGGAGGACAGAGGAGCAATCAGCCCCAGCATTTT
TRBJ2-2 TRBV6-5 TRBD1 . CASNSGTDTGELFF TGTGCCAGCAACTCCGGGACAGACACCGGGGAGCTGTTTTTT
TRBJ1-4 TRBV4-1 TRBD1 . CASSQQGARPNEKLFF TGCGCCAGCAGCCAACAGGGGGCTAGGCCTAATGAAAAACTGTTTTTT
TRBJ2-7 TRBV28 TRBD1 . CASSPYRDRGAEQYF TGTGCCAGCAGTCCCTACCGGGACAGGGGTGCCGAGCAGTACTTC
TRBJ2-1 TRBV6-1 . . CASSEGRSLLRSYNEQFF TGTGCCAGCAGTGAAGGGAGGTCGTTACTCCGATCCTACAATGAGCAGTTCTTC
TRBJ2-7 TRBV7-9 . . CASSTLNRIPYEQYF TGTGCCAGCAGCACCCTGAACAGGATACCCTACGAGCAGTACTTC
TRBJ2-7 TRBV2 TRBD2 . CASSRYLAGGILSYEQYF TGTGCCAGCAGTCGATATCTAGCGGGGGGGATCTTATCCTACGAGCAGTACTTC
TRBJ2-3 TRBV10-3 TRBD2 . CAISEGKRGDTDTQYF TGTGCCATCAGCGAAGGGAAGCGGGGGGATACAGATACGCAGTATTTT
TRBJ2-5 TRBV3-1/TRBV3-2 . . CASSQVPGQETQYF TGTGCCAGCAGCCAAGTCCCAGGACAAGAGACCCAGTACTTC
TRBJ1-1 TRBV2 . once CASSLRREKTEAFF TGTGCCAGCAGCCTCCGCCGGGAAAAAACTGAAGCTTTCTTT
TRBJ2-7 TRBV19 . . CASRLGINAYEQYF TGTGCCAGTAGACTAGGGATCAACGCCTACGAGCAGTACTTC
TRBJ1-3 TRBV21-1 . medium-sized CASSKRKTGQRSGNTIYF TGTGCCAGCAGCAAACGAAAGACAGGGCAAAGGTCTGGAAACACCATATATTTT
TRBJ2-3 TRBV2 TRBD2 . CASRMLAGGGDTQYF TGTGCCAGCAGGATGCTAGCGGGGGGGGGAGATACGCAGTATTTT
TRBJ2-1 TRBV11-3 TRBD1 . CASSLSNTGAEQFF TGTGCCAGCAGTTTATCGAATACAGGGGCTGAGCAGTTCTTC
TRBJ1-4 TRBV12-3/TRBV12-4 . . CASSSELGKLFF TGTGCCAGCAGTTCGGAACTAGGAAAACTGTTTTTT
TRBJ1-6 TRBV7-2 TRBD1 . CASSMTGGDNSPLHF TGTGCCAGCAGCATGACAGGGGGAGATAATTCACCCCTCCACTTT
TRBJ2-1 TRBV6-5 . once CASSPGISKHNEQFF TGTGCCAGCAGTCCCGGGATATCAAAACACAATGAGCAGTTCTTC
TRBJ1-2 TRBV18 TRBD1 once CASSPPRQGYGYTF TGTGCCAGCTCACCACCAAGACAGGGCTATGGCTACACCTTC
TRBJ2-1 TRBV6-5 TRBD2 . CASSYSGTRNEQFF TGTGCCAGCAGTTATTCCGGGACTAGAAATGAGCAGTTCTTC
TRBJ1-1 TRBV6-2/TRBV6-3 . few CASSYSRDGTEAFF TGTGCCAGCAGTTACTCGAGGGATGGCACTGAAGCTTTCTTT
TRBJ1-1 TRBV19 . . CASSMTLGGGTEAFF TGTGCCAGTAGTATGACCCTCGGGGGAGGCACTGAAGCTTTCTTT
TRBJ1-6 TRBV6-5 TRBD1 . CASSRQGRPLHF TGTGCCAGCAGCCGACAGGGTAGGCCCCTCCACTTT
TRBJ2-7 TRBV27 . . CASSLRTTYEQYF TGTGCCAGCAGTTTACGCACAACCTACGAGCAGTACTTC
TRBJ1-1 TRBV23-1 TRBD1 . CASSPGTGKKRGTEAFF TGCGCCAGCAGCCCCGGGACAGGGAAAAAAAGGGGCACTGAAGCTTTCTTT
TRBJ2-5 TRBV7-2 TRBD1 . CASRRPSGGDETQYF TGTGCCAGCAGGAGACCCTCAGGGGGAGATGAGACCCAGTACTTC
TRBJ2-7 TRBV27 . once CASAYRTVGAGAGKSYEQYF TGTGCCAGCGCATACCGTACGGTTGGGGCAGGCGCGGGGAAGTCCTACGAGCAGTACTTC
TRBJ1-6 TRBV9 TRBD1 . CASSPRATGFNSPLHF TGTGCCAGCAGCCCCCGGGCGACAGGGTTTAATTCACCCCTCCACTTT
TRBJ2-5 TRBV14 . . CASSQGTLETQYF TGTGCCAGCAGCCAAGGGACTTTAGAGACCCAGTACTTC
TRBJ2-3 TRBV6-5 . . CASKTAGADTQYF TGTGCCAGCAAAACGGCAGGGGCAGATACGCAGTATTTT
TRBJ2-7 TRBV6-5 TRBD1 . CASSPGQGHYYEQYF TGTGCCAGCAGTCCCGGACAGGGGCACTACTACGAGCAGTACTTC
TRBJ1-2 TRBV28 . few CASSSGGLNYGYTF TGTGCCAGCAGCTCCGGGGGGCTTAACTATGGCTACACCTTC
TRBJ1-1 TRBV30 . . CAWTNLGQNTEAFF TGTGCCTGGACCAACCTCGGACAGAACACTGAAGCTTTCTTT